This T cell receptor (beta chain) was sequenced in a study of immune evolution from preneoplasia to lung adenocarcinoma. This clone appeared once. Its antigen is currently unknown. Resections took place in Japan or China from about 2014 to 2017. Nucleic acids came from premalignant or tumor cells enriched by macro-dissection. This table comes from immunoSEQ multiplex PCR, and its TCRdb copy is limited to in-frame clones, with some not included. The sample lists roughly 13,000 clones; around 80% were seen once. CDR3 size: 16 residues. The V gene's germline CDR1 is LNHDA and CDR2 SQIVND (reference sequence). Trimming cost V 5 bases and J 1 base, with 15 bases left between them. Study outcomes and limitations: Later-stage lesions seemingly showed higher T cell density and diversity than normal lung. Normal lung had the highest top T cell clone frequencies.

This chain joins TRBV19 and TRBJ1-5, with D maybe TRBD1 (5 bases). The clonotype was recovered from a person aged 65-85 years with lung adenocarcinoma. The sequenced sample consisted of FFPE minimally invasive lung adenocarcinoma tissue. The CDR3 region has the DNA TGTGCCAGTAGTCCAAACTCCCGGGACAGCAATCAGCCCCAGCATTTT. It specifies CASSPNSRDSNQPQHF.